The entry below gives a single T cell receptor beta chain sequence along with its context. The target antigen is unknown. This specimen comes from a study of T cells in Graves' hyperthyroidism and ophthalmopathy. Study findings and constraints: The model's output predicted ophthalmopathy at a median of about 6.5 months prior to onset.

Germline V gene data show CDR1 as MNHEY and CDR2 as SMNVEV (reference sequence). Trimming pared 5 bases from V and 2 bases from J, leaving 22 bases between. The CDR3 is 17 residues long. The CDR3 regions of TCR beta were amplified from RNA transcripts. The HTBI primer set served for first-round RT-PCR of the TCR CDR3. TCRdb ran MiXCR on the multiplex PCR reads and lists one entry per CDR3 protein. The sample yields 450,000 to 650,000 distinct CDR3 sequences, under 25% seen once. This sequence was found in a man aged 18 to 30 with Graves' hyperthyroidism. Sequences were obtained from blood. The chain joins TRBV27 to TRBJ2-7; TRBD2 is a possible D gene (5 bases). In DNA form, the CDR3 reads TGTGCCAGCAGTAAGAGCTCTAGCTCCTCGGCCGCCTACGAGCAGTACTTC. As protein: CASSKSSSSSAAYEQYF.